Detailed here is one TCR beta chain. This record belongs to a study of cytomegalovirus exposure and HLA in healthy donors. Amplification used 60 Vbeta primers and 13 Jbeta primers. Clones were read by immunoSEQ multiplex PCR, and TCRdb kept only the in-frame ones, dropping some. This sample yields around 180,000 clones, of which 80% are seen a single time; around 7% belongs to the top ten. Deletions cut 0 bases from V and 2 bases from J, with 5 bases between. CDR3 length: 14 residues. Germline values: CDR1 KGHSY, CDR2 FQNENV. Material for sequencing was PBMCs. The sequence was collected from a young man in good health and CMV-seropositive. The chain couples TRBV16 to TRBJ1-5, with D unresolved. The CDR3 bases are TGTGCCAGCAGCCAATCCCCAGGCAATCAGCCCCAGCATTTT. It codes for CASSQSPGNQPQHF. Complete variable domain (other parts from reference TRBV16 and TRBJ1-5): GEEVAQTPKHLVRGEGQKAKLYCAPIKGHSYVFWYQQVLKNEFKFLISFQNENVFDETGMPKERFSAKCLPNSPCSLEIQATKLEDSAVYFCASSQSPGNQPQHFGDGTRLSIL.